The sequence of this T cell receptor beta chain was determined in a study of blood T cells in healthy people across ages. With a J-beta primer mix and a sample-barcoded 5' primer, a second PCR ran roughly 6 to 12 cycles. The template-switch adaptor was a 5' adaptor with 12 random nucleotides. It tagged each cDNA molecule. TCRdb reprocessed the 5' RACE reads with MiXCR, giving one entry per CDR3 protein. The sample holds 1.2 million to 1.5 million distinct CDR3 sequences, around 42% seen once. Remarks on this clonotype: What it binds is not known.

Trimming removed 4 bases at V and 11 bases at J, with 17 bases between. The CDR3 is 13 residues long. CDR1 is LGHNA and CDR2 is YNFKEQ in the germline V gene. Regarding the study as a whole: There were more naive CD4+ cells and higher diversity in long-lived donors than in aged donors. A roughly linear age-dependent decrease characterized TCR beta diversity per million T cells. Unsorted PBMC input precluded a conclusive naive versus antigen-experienced comparison.

Sequenced sample: blood. The V gene is TRBV4-2, the J gene TRBJ2-5; D not certain. This receptor was obtained from a woman younger than 30 in good health. The CDR3 protein is CASSLFGGDEQYF. DNA of the CDR3: TGTGCCAGCAGCCTCTTCGGTGGGGATGAGCAGTACTTC.